This T cell receptor (beta chain) is from a study of cytotoxic CD8 clonotypes in ibrutinib-treated CLL. The study, taken as a whole, reports: In comparison with age-matched healthy donors, baseline clonality was higher and tracked circulating CD8+ T-cell counts.

Investigators sourced about 2 micrograms of genomic DNA from cryopreserved PBMCs for TCR beta libraries. V was shortened by 5 bases and J by 3 bases, with 19 bases between the two germline ends. CDR1 and CDR2 (germline): MDHEN, SYDVKM. The CDR3 runs to 16 residues. With sequencing, the targeted depth ranged from 1 in 200,000 to 1 in 1 million T cells. Method: immunoSEQ multiplex PCR; TCRdb's copy keeps in-frame clones and lacks some. Among around 15,000 clones listed, 55% to 80% were seen once. Points on this clone: Its antigen remains unknown.

The TCR comes from a human donor with chronic lymphocytic leukemia. The rearrangement joins TRBV28 to TRBJ1-1; D not resolved. The specimen comprised PBMCs, sampled before ibrutinib treatment. CDR3 in amino acids: CASSGGAAGFHTEAFF. The CDR3 nucleotides read TGTGCCAGCAGTGGAGGTGCAGCGGGTTTCCACACTGAAGCTTTCTTT.